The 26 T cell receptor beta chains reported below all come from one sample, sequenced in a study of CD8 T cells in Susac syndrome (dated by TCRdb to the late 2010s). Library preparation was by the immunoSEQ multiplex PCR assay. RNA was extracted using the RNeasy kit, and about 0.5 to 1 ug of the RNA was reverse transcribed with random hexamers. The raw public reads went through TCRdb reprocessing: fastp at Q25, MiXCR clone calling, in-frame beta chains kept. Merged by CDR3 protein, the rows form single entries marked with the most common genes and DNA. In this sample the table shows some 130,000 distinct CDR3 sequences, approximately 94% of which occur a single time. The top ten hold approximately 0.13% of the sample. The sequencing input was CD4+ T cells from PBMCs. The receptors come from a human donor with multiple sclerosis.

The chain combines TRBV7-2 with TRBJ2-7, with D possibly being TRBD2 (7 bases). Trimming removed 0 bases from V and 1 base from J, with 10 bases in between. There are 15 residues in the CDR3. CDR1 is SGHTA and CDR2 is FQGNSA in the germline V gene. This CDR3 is CASSLAGGVSYEQYF. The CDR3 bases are TGTGCCAGCAGCTTAGCAGGGGGGGTGTCCTACGAGCAGTACTTC.

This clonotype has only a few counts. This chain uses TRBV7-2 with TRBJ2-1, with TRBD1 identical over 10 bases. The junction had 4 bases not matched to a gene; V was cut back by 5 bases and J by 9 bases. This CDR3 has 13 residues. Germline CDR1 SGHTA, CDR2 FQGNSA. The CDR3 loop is CASSTGQGVEQFF. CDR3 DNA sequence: TGTGCCAGCAGCACCGGACAGGGGGTTGAGCAGTTCTTC.

The CDR3 DNA reads TGTGCCAGCAGTTTAATATTCGGCGGGGAGCTGTTTTTT. Amino acids: CASSLIFGGELFF. The chain uses TRBV12-3 or TRBV12-4 and TRBJ2-2, with no clear D. V was trimmed by 2 bases and J by 7 bases, leaving 8 bases between them. This CDR3 contains 13 residues.

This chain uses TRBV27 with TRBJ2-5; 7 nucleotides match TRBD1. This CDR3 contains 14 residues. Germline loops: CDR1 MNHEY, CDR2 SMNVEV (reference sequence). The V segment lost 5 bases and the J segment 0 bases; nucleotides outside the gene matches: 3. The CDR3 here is CASSPGQHQETQYF. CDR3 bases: TGTGCCAGCAGTCCGGGACAGCACCAAGAGACCCAGTACTTC.

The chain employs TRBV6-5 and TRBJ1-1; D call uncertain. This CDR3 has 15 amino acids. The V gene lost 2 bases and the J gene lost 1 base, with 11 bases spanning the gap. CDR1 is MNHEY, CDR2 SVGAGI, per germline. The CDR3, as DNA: TGTGCCAGCAGTTACGTTGGCAGGCGGAACACTGAAGCTTTCTTT. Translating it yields CASSYVGRRNTEAFF.

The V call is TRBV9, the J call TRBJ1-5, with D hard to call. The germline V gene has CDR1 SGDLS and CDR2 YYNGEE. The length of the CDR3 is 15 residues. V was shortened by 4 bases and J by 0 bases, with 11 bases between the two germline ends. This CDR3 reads CASSRGTLSNQPQHF. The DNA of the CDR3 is TGTGCCAGCAGCCGGGGAACTCTTAGCAATCAGCCCCAGCATTTT.

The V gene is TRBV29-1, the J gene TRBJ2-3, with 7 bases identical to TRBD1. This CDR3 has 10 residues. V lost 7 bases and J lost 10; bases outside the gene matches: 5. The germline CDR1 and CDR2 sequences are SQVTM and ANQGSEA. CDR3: CSASDRSQYF. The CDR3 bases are TGCAGCGCCTCGGACAGGTCGCAGTATTTT.

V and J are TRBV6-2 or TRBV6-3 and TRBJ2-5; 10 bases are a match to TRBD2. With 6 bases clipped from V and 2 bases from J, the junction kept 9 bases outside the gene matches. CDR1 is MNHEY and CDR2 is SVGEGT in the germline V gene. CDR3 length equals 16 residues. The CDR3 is CASRKLAGRLQETQYF. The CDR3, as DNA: TGTGCCAGCAGAAAACTAGCGGGGCGCCTTCAAGAGACCCAGTACTTC.

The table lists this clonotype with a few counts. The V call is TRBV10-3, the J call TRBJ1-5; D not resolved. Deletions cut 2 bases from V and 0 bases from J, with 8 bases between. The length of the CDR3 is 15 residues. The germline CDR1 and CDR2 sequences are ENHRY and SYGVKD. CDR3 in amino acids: CAISEIQVSNQPQHF. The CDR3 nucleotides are TGTGCCATCAGTGAGATCCAGGTTAGCAATCAGCCCCAGCATTTT.

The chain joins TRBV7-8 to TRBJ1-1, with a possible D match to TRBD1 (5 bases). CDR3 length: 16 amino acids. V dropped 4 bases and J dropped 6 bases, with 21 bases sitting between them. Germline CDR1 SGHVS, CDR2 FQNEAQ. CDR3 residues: CASSSNLWGGGPEAFF. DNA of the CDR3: TGTGCCAGCAGCTCCAACCTGTGGGGGGGTGGGCCTGAAGCTTTCTTT.

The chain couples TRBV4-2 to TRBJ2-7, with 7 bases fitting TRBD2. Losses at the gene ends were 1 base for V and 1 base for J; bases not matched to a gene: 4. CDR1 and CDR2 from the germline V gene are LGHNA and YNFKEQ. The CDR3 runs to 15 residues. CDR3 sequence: CASSQGSGTSYEQYF. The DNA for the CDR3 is TGTGCCAGCAGCCAAGGGAGCGGGACTTCCTACGAGCAGTACTTC.

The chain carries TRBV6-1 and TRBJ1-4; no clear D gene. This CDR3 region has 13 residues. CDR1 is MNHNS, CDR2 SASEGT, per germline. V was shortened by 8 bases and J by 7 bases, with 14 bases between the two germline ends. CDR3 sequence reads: CASETVRGEKLFF. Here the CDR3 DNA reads TGTGCCAGCGAGACGGTGCGCGGTGAAAAACTGTTTTTT.

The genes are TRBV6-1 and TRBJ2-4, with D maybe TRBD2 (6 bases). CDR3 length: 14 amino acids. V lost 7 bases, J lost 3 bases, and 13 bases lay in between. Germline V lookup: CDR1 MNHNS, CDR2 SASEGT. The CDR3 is CASKDSGGKNIQYF. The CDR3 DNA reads TGTGCCAGCAAAGATAGCGGCGGCAAAAACATTCAGTACTTC.

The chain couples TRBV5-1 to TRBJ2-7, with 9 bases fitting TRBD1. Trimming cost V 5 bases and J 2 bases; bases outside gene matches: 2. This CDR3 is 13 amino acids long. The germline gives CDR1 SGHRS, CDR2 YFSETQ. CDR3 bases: TGCGCCAGCAGGGGACAGGGAGCCTACGAGCAGTACTTC. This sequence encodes CASRGQGAYEQYF. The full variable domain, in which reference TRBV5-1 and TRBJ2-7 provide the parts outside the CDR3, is KAGVTQTPRYLIKTRGQQVTLSCSPISGHRSVSWYQQTPGQGLQFLFEYFSETQRNKGNFPGRFSGRQFSNSRSEMNVSTLELGDSALYLCASRGQGAYEQYFGPGTRLTVT.

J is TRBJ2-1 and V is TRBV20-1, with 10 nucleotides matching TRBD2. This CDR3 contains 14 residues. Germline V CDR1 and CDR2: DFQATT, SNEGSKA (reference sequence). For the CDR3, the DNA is TGCAGGGCGTTGGGGACTAGCGAGTCCAATGAGCAGTTCTTC. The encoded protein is CRALGTSESNEQFF.

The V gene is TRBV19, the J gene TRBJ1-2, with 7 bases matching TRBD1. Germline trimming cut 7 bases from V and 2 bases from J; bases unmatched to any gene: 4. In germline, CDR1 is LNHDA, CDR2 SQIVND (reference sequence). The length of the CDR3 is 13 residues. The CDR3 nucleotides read TGTGCCAGTAACGACAGGGTAAACTATGGCTACACCTTC. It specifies CASNDRVNYGYTF.

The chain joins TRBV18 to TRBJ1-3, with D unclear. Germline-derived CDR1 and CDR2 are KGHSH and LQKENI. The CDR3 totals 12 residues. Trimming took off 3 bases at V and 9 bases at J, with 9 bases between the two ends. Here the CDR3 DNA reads TGTGCCAGCTCACCTCGGGGAGGCACCATATATTTT. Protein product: CASSPRGGTIYF.

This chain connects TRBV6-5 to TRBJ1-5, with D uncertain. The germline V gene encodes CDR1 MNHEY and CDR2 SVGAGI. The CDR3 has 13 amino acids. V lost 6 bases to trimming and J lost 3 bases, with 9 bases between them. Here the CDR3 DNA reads TGTGCCAGCAGGGGCCCGAACAATCAGCCCCAGCATTTT. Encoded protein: CASRGPNNQPQHF.

The CDR3 spells CSAPLTGTQYF. CDR3 sequence (DNA): TGCAGTGCTCCTCTAACCGGGACCCAGTACTTC. V is TRBV20-1 and J is TRBJ2-5; D call uncertain. Germline-derived CDR1 and CDR2 are DFQATT and SNEGSKA (reference sequence). The CDR3 is 11 residues long. Deletions cut 5 bases from V and 7 bases from J, with 11 bases between.

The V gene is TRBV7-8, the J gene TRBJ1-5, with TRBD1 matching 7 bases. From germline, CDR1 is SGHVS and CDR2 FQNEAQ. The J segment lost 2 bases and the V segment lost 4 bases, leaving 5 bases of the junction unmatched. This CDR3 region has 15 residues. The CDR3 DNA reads TGTGCCAGCAGCTCCCGACAGGGCGGCAATCAGCCCCAGCATTTT. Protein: CASSSRQGGNQPQHF.

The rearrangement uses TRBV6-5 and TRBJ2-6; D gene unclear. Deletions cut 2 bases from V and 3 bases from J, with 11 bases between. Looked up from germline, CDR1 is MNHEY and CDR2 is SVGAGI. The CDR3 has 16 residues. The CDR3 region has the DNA TGTGCCAGCAGTTACACCCGCCTGGGTGGGGCCAACGTCCTGACTTTC. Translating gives CASSYTRLGGANVLTF.

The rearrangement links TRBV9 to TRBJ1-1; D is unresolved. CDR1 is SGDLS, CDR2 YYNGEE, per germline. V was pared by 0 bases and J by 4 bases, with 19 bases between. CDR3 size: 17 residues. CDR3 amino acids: CASSVAPAGPGGTEAFF. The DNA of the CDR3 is TGTGCCAGCAGCGTAGCGCCAGCCGGCCCGGGCGGCACTGAAGCTTTCTTT.

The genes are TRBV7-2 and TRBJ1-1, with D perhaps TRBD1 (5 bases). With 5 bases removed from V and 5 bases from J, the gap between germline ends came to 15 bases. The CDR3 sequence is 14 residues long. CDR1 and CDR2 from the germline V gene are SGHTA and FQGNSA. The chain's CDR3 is CASSGGGGGTEAFF. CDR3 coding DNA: TGTGCCAGCAGCGGTGGGGGGGGAGGAACTGAAGCTTTCTTT.

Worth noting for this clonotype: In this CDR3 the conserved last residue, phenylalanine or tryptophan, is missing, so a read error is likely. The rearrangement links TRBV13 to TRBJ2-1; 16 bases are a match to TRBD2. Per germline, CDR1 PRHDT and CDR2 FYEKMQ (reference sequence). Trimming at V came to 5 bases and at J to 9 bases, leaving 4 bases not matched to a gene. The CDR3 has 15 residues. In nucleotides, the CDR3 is TGTGCCAGCAGCCCGGGACTAGCGGGGGGGGCTGAGCAGTTCCTC. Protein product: CASSPGLAGGAEQFL.

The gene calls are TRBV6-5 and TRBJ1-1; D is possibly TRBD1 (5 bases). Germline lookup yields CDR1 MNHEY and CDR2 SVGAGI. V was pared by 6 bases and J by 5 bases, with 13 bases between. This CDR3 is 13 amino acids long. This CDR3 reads CASSRALRTEAFF. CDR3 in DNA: TGTGCCAGCAGCAGGGCCCTTAGGACTGAAGCTTTCTTT.

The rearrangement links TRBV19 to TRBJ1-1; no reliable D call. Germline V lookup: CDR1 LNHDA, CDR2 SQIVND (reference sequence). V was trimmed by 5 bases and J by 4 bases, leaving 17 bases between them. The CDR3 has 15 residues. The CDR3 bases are TGTGCCAGTAGTGCAGACCGGACTATAGGCACTGAAGCTTTCTTT. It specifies CASSADRTIGTEAFF. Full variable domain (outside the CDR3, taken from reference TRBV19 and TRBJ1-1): DGGITQSPKYLFRKEGQNVTLSCEQNLNHDAMYWYRQDPGQGLRLIYYSQIVNDFQKGDIAEGYSVSREKKESFPLTVTSAQKNPTAFYLCASSADRTIGTEAFFGQGTRLTVV.